Listed below are T cell receptor beta chains from one sample, sequenced in a study of T cells in narcolepsy. Data came from immunoSEQ multiplex PCR; TCRdb stores just in-frame clones and leaves some out. The table includes about 32,000 clones, about four fifths detected once. The specimen sequenced was CD45RA- memory CD4+ T cells from PBMCs. The receptor source for this set is a human donor with narcolepsy. Both conserved end residues are part of each CDR3. Fields, in order: clone size, J gene, D gene, V gene, CDR3 length, CDR3 protein, CDR3 DNA. D genes are given only for firm matches. Where a row states a size, it is once, few, many or the class of an expanded clone; other rows omit it.

size: NA
J: TRBJ2-7
D: NA
V: TRBV18
length: 14
CDR3: CASSPHPRSYEQYF
DNA: TGTGCCAGCTCACCACATCCGCGTTCCTACGAGCAGTACTTC

size: NA
J: TRBJ2-5
D: TRBD2
V: TRBV7-2
length: 18
CDR3: CASSHFGLAGGRYETQYF
DNA: TGTGCCAGCAGCCATTTTGGACTAGCGGGAGGGAGGTATGAGACCCAGTACTTC

size: NA
J: TRBJ1-6
D: TRBD1
V: TRBV7-2
length: 13
CDR3: CASRGQGNSPLHF
DNA: TGTGCCAGCAGGGGACAGGGGAATTCACCCCTCCACTTT

size: NA
J: TRBJ2-7
D: TRBD2
V: TRBV6-5
length: 13
CDR3: CAAGASGSYEQYF
DNA: TGTGCCGCGGGGGCTAGCGGGAGTTACGAGCAGTACTTC

size: few
J: TRBJ2-1
D: TRBD2
V: TRBV29-1
length: 14
CDR3: CSVVSLAGSNEQFF
DNA: TGCAGCGTTGTGTCTCTAGCGGGAAGTAATGAGCAGTTCTTC

size: NA
J: TRBJ2-7
D: TRBD2
V: TRBV4-2
length: 16
CDR3: CASSQGTSGDIYEQYF
DNA: TGTGCCAGCAGCCAAGGGACTAGCGGAGATATATACGAGCAGTACTTC

size: NA
J: TRBJ2-7
D: NA
V: TRBV19
length: 14
CDR3: CASMPGTNSYEQYF
DNA: TGTGCCAGTATGCCGGGGACCAACTCCTACGAGCAGTACTTC

size: NA
J: TRBJ2-5
D: NA
V: TRBV6-1
length: 15
CDR3: CASSPLRRDQETQYF
DNA: TGTGCCAGCAGCCCTCTCAGGAGGGACCAAGAGACCCAGTACTTC

size: NA
J: TRBJ2-4
D: TRBD2
V: TRBV7-2
length: 17
CDR3: CASSLDGASGAGNIQYF
DNA: TGTGCCAGCAGCTTAGACGGGGCTAGCGGGGCGGGGAACATTCAGTACTTC

size: NA
J: TRBJ2-1
D: NA
V: TRBV7-3
length: 14
CDR3: CASREGSAYNEQFF
DNA: TGTGCCAGCAGAGAGGGGTCTGCTTACAATGAGCAGTTCTTC

size: NA
J: TRBJ1-5
D: NA
V: TRBV25-1
length: 14
CDR3: CASSDPGTLQPQHF
DNA: TGTGCCAGCAGTGACCCCGGGACACTGCAGCCCCAGCATTTT

size: NA
J: TRBJ1-4
D: NA
V: TRBV30
length: 14
CDR3: CAWSVRGPGEKLFF
DNA: TGTGCCTGGAGTGTACGGGGGCCGGGTGAAAAACTGTTTTTT

size: NA
J: TRBJ2-7
D: NA
V: TRBV5-6
length: 16
CDR3: CASSSWGVAHSYEQYF
DNA: TGTGCCAGCAGCTCCTGGGGGGTAGCCCACTCCTACGAGCAGTACTTC

size: NA
J: TRBJ1-1
D: NA
V: TRBV5-1
length: 14
CDR3: CASSGGGGFTEAFF
DNA: TGCGCCAGCAGCGGAGGAGGCGGGTTCACTGAAGCTTTCTTT

size: few
J: TRBJ1-5
D: NA
V: TRBV15
length: 15
CDR3: CATSREALGNQPQHF
DNA: TGTGCCACCAGCAGAGAAGCCCTCGGCAATCAGCCCCAGCATTTT

size: NA
J: TRBJ2-7
D: NA
V: TRBV6-6
length: 14
CDR3: CASSPLGHSGEQYF
DNA: TGTGCCAGCAGCCCCCTGGGCCACTCTGGGGAGCAGTACTTC

size: NA
J: TRBJ2-7
D: NA
V: TRBV19
length: 16
CDR3: CASSLVASRGSYEQYF
DNA: TGTGCCAGTAGTCTTGTAGCGTCAAGGGGCTCCTACGAGCAGTACTTC

size: NA
J: TRBJ1-4
D: TRBD1
V: TRBV2
length: 15
CDR3: CASSETGGLGEKLFF
DNA: TGTGCCAGCAGTGAGACAGGGGGTTTGGGTGAAAAACTGTTTTTT

size: medium-sized
J: TRBJ1-2
D: TRBD1
V: TRBV10-3
length: 14
CDR3: CAISKSDRGHGYTF
DNA: TGTGCCATCAGCAAAAGCGACAGGGGGCACGGCTACACCTTC

size: NA
J: TRBJ1-3
D: NA
V: TRBV30
length: 12
CDR3: CAWRGSGNTIYF
DNA: TGTGCCTGGAGGGGATCCGGAAACACCATATATTTT

size: NA
J: TRBJ1-1
D: TRBD1
V: TRBV5-1
length: 13
CDR3: CASRQGPDTEAFF
DNA: TGCGCCAGCAGACAGGGGCCGGACACTGAAGCTTTCTTT

size: once
J: TRBJ2-7
D: TRBD1
V: TRBV5-4
length: 15
CDR3: CASSQGQGFSYEQYF
DNA: TGTGCCAGCAGCCAAGGACAGGGATTCTCCTACGAGCAGTACTTC

size: NA
J: TRBJ1-2
D: NA
V: TRBV28
length: 14
CDR3: CASKTSGGSYGYTF
DNA: TGTGCCAGCAAAACCTCCGGGGGTAGCTATGGCTACACCTTC

size: NA
J: TRBJ2-3
D: NA
V: TRBV7-8
length: 13
CDR3: CASSPPREDTQYF
DNA: TGTGCCAGCAGCCCTCCGCGGGAAGATACGCAGTATTTT

size: once
J: TRBJ2-6
D: NA
V: TRBV7-3
length: 16
CDR3: CASSPGTVSGANVLTF
DNA: TGTGCCAGCAGCCCGGGGACCGTCTCTGGGGCCAACGTCCTGACTTTC

size: NA
J: TRBJ2-7
D: NA
V: TRBV15
length: 13
CDR3: CATSSPGPREQYF
DNA: TGTGCCACCAGCAGCCCCGGTCCCCGCGAGCAGTACTTC

size: NA
J: TRBJ1-2
D: NA
V: TRBV19
length: 13
CDR3: CASSQRSIYGYTF
DNA: TGTGCCAGTAGTCAACGGTCGATCTATGGCTACACCTTC

size: few
J: TRBJ2-7
D: NA
V: TRBV10-3
length: 14
CDR3: CAISAQQGKYEQYF
DNA: TGTGCCATCAGTGCGCAGCAGGGGAAATACGAGCAGTACTTC

size: NA
J: TRBJ1-2
D: TRBD1
V: TRBV2
length: 13
CDR3: CASIPGQTYGYTF
DNA: TGTGCCAGCATCCCGGGACAGACATATGGCTACACCTTC

size: NA
J: TRBJ2-1
D: TRBD2
V: TRBV5-1
length: 16
CDR3: CASSFLAGTSYNEQFF
DNA: TGCGCCAGCAGCTTTTTAGCGGGGACCTCCTACAATGAGCAGTTCTTC

size: NA
J: TRBJ1-1
D: NA
V: TRBV18
length: 18
CDR3: CASSPYPLQQGSNTEAFF
DNA: TGTGCCAGCTCACCTTACCCTTTACAACAGGGAAGCAACACTGAAGCTTTCTTT

size: NA
J: TRBJ1-1
D: NA
V: TRBV30
length: 13
CDR3: CAWSVRQRDEAFF
DNA: TGTGCCTGGAGTGTACGACAGCGAGATGAAGCTTTCTTT

size: NA
J: TRBJ1-5
D: NA
V: TRBV21-1
length: 13
CDR3: CASSLQGNRPQHF
DNA: TGTGCCAGCAGTCTACAGGGGAATCGCCCCCAGCATTTT

size: NA
J: TRBJ2-7
D: NA
V: TRBV7-3
length: 12
CDR3: CASSLNSYEQYF
DNA: TGTGCCAGCAGCTTAAATTCCTACGAGCAGTACTTC

size: NA
J: TRBJ2-7
D: TRBD2
V: TRBV7-2
length: 15
CDR3: CASSFGGSSSYEQYF
DNA: TGTGCCAGCAGCTTCGGCGGGAGTTCATCCTACGAGCAGTACTTC

size: NA
J: TRBJ2-1
D: TRBD1
V: TRBV19
length: 19
CDR3: CASSTTFPAGQGLYNEQFF
DNA: TGTGCCAGTAGTACAACTTTCCCTGCGGGACAGGGGTTATACAATGAGCAGTTCTTC

size: NA
J: TRBJ2-1
D: NA
V: TRBV5-6
length: 15
CDR3: CASSLDGRTYNEQFF
DNA: TGTGCCAGCAGCTTAGACGGGAGAACCTACAATGAGCAGTTCTTC

size: NA
J: TRBJ2-7
D: NA
V: TRBV25-1
length: 11
CDR3: CASRGTYEQYF
DNA: TGTGCCAGCAGGGGGACCTACGAGCAGTACTTC

size: NA
J: TRBJ2-6
D: TRBD1
V: TRBV7-3
length: 17
CDR3: CASSLIGQGAGANVLTF
DNA: TGTGCCAGCAGCTTAATAGGACAGGGGGCTGGGGCCAACGTCCTGACTTTC

size: few
J: TRBJ2-4
D: NA
V: TRBV11-2
length: 16
CDR3: CASSLGVAEGQNIQYF
DNA: TGTGCCAGCAGCTTAGGGGTAGCGGAGGGGCAAAACATTCAGTACTTC

size: NA
J: TRBJ1-6
D: TRBD1
V: TRBV5-1
length: 14
CDR3: CASQTGSRNSPLHF
DNA: TGCGCCAGTCAGACAGGGTCCCGCAATTCACCCCTCCACTTT

size: NA
J: TRBJ1-4
D: TRBD1
V: TRBV5-1
length: 17
CDR3: CASTQGASDGTNEKLFF
DNA: TGCGCCAGCACCCAGGGGGCTTCCGATGGGACTAATGAAAAACTGTTTTTT

size: NA
J: TRBJ2-1
D: NA
V: TRBV19
length: 11
CDR3: CASRAGGEQFF
DNA: TGTGCCAGTAGGGCAGGCGGTGAGCAGTTCTTC

size: NA
J: TRBJ1-6
D: NA
V: TRBV7-6
length: 15
CDR3: CASSLADGPYSPLHF
DNA: TGTGCCAGCAGCTTAGCGGACGGGCCCTATTCACCCCTCCACTTT

size: NA
J: TRBJ2-6
D: TRBD1
V: TRBV18
length: 17
CDR3: CASSPDRASSGANVLTF
DNA: TGTGCCAGCTCACCGGACAGGGCTAGCTCTGGGGCCAACGTCCTGACTTTC

size: NA
J: TRBJ1-1
D: NA
V: TRBV2
length: 11
CDR3: CASSEARSAFF
DNA: TGTGCCAGCAGTGAAGCAAGGTCGGCTTTCTTT

size: NA
J: TRBJ1-1
D: NA
V: TRBV10-1
length: 15
CDR3: CASTGGRSLIDEAFF
DNA: TGCGCCAGCACCGGAGGCCGATCTTTAATCGATGAAGCTTTCTTT

size: NA
J: TRBJ2-5
D: NA
V: TRBV5-6
length: 14
CDR3: CASSLGQNQETQYF
DNA: TGTGCCAGCAGCTTGGGGCAGAACCAAGAGACCCAGTACTTC

size: once
J: TRBJ2-5
D: NA
V: TRBV7-9
length: 13
CDR3: CASDDPGGGTQYF
DNA: TGTGCCAGCGATGACCCAGGGGGAGGGACCCAGTACTTC

size: NA
J: TRBJ2-7
D: NA
V: TRBV28
length: 14
CDR3: CASKRGESTYEQYF
DNA: TGTGCCAGCAAAAGGGGAGAGTCTACCTACGAGCAGTACTTC

size: NA
J: TRBJ2-5
D: NA
V: TRBV2
length: 12
CDR3: CASGGGAVTQYF
DNA: TGTGCCAGCGGAGGGGGGGCGGTGACCCAGTACTTC

size: few
J: TRBJ1-1
D: TRBD1
V: TRBV2
length: 14
CDR3: CASILDRGLAEAFF
DNA: TGTGCCAGCATTCTTGACAGGGGGCTCGCTGAAGCTTTCTTT

size: few
J: TRBJ2-5
D: NA
V: TRBV6-1
length: 13
CDR3: CASSEWGMETQYF
DNA: TGTGCCAGCAGTGAGTGGGGGATGGAGACCCAGTACTTC